Listed here are 29 T cell receptor beta chains from one sample, sequenced in a study of identical twins. TCRdb recomputed calls from the 5' RACE reads with MiXCR, one row per CDR3 protein. The sample has roughly 350,000 distinct CDR3 sequences, roughly 10% seen once; the top ten hold approximately 8.9%. Source material: naive T cells sorted from blood. These TCRs come from a woman between 45 and 65 years old in good health.

The table lists this clonotype with many counts. This chain links TRBV5-1 with TRBJ1-2, with a possible D match to TRBD1 (6 bases). There are 14 residues in the CDR3. V dropped 4 bases and J dropped 2 bases, with 12 bases sitting between them. Germline-derived CDR1 and CDR2 are SGHRS and YFSETQ. CDR3 coding DNA: TGCGCCAGCAGCCCGGACAGAGAAAACTATGGCTACACCTTC. Amino acid sequence: CASSPDRENYGYTF.

The table lists this clonotype with many counts. V gene TRBV27 combines with J gene TRBJ2-3; possibly TRBD1 for D (6 bases). The germline gives CDR1 MNHEY, CDR2 SMNVEV (reference sequence). The length of the CDR3 is 14 residues. Trimming took off 1 base at V and 3 bases at J, with 8 bases between the two ends. CDR3: CASSLLQGTDTQYF. CDR3 sequence (DNA): TGTGCCAGCAGTTTATTGCAGGGGACAGATACGCAGTATTTT.

This clonotype was observed a few times. In DNA form, the CDR3 reads TGTGCCAGCAGTCGGACAGGGGGCAATGAGCAGTTCTTC. This codes for CASSRTGGNEQFF. The chain links TRBV5-4 to TRBJ2-1; 10 bases align to TRBD1. The CDR3 length is 13 residues. Trimming cost V 5 bases and J 6 bases; bases outside gene matches: 2. Germline lookup yields CDR1 SGHNT and CDR2 YYREEE (reference sequence).

The chain uses TRBV28 and TRBJ1-4; possible D gene TRBD1, 5 bases. This CDR3 spans 13 amino acids. Germline V gives CDR1 MDHEN, CDR2 SYDVKM. The V and J ends lost 8 bases and 4 bases respectively, with 11 bases between them. The CDR3 loop reads CASRRVGNEKLFF. The CDR3 DNA is TGTGCCAGCCGCAGGGTGGGTAATGAAAAACTGTTTTTT. The variable domain in full, with the rest retrieved from reference TRBV28 and TRBJ1-4, is DVKVTQSSRYLVKRTGEKVFLECVQDMDHENMFWYRQDPGLGLRLIYFSYDVKMKEKGDIPEGYSVSREKKERFSLILESASTNQTSMYLCASRRVGNEKLFFGSGTQLSVL.

This clonotype showed up just a few times. This rearrangement joins TRBV4-2 to TRBJ2-4; tentatively, D is TRBD1 or TRBD2 (5 bases each). There are 16 residues in the CDR3. The V and J ends lost 0 bases and 0 bases respectively, with 9 bases between them. Germline V CDR1 and CDR2: LGHNA, YNFKEQ. CDR3 DNA: TGTGCCAGCAGCCAAGATTATGGGGGAGCCAAAAACATTCAGTACTTC. As protein: CASSQDYGGAKNIQYF.

This clonotype was detected many times. V is TRBV4-1 and J is TRBJ2-1; the match to TRBD2 covers 9 bases. After removal of 0 bases from V and 3 bases from J, the junction contained 6 bases not matched to a gene. There are 17 residues in the CDR3. Germline V lookup: CDR1 MGHRA, CDR2 YSYEKL. The CDR3: CASSQDYSSGIYNEQFF. CDR3 in DNA: TGCGCCAGCAGCCAAGATTATTCTAGCGGGATCTACAATGAGCAGTTCTTC.

This clonotype was counted only a few times. A much more abundant neighbour one base away suggests this may be a read error. This chain connects TRBV5-1 to TRBJ2-1, with D unresolved. V was shortened by 6 bases and J by 5 bases, with 9 bases between the two germline ends. CDR3 length: 12 residues. CDR1 is SGHRS, CDR2 YFSETQ, per germline. The CDR3 DNA follows: TGCGCCAGCAACGAATATGACAATGAGCAGTTCTTC. Amino acid sequence: CASNEYDNEQFF.

The V call is TRBV6-2 or TRBV6-3, the J call TRBJ2-1; 9 bases are a match to TRBD2. This CDR3 region has 16 residues. Germline CDR1 and CDR2: MNHEY and SVGEGT. The ends lost 8 bases at V and 7 bases at J; junction bases unmatched: 15. The CDR3 coding sequence is TGTGCCAGCGGATCTCCCTGGCGGGAGGGCTCAAATGAGCAGTTCTTC. It encodes CASGSPWREGSNEQFF.

The chain combines TRBV29-1 with TRBJ2-3; 8 nucleotides align to TRBD2. Germline assignment: CDR1 SQVTM and CDR2 ANQGSEA. J lost 3 bases, V lost 7 bases, and 9 bases had no gene match. The CDR3 is 14 amino acids. The CDR3 here is CSASGGPQTDTQYF. CDR3 sequence (DNA): TGCAGCGCCTCGGGGGGGCCCCAGACAGATACGCAGTATTTT.

Comment on this clonotype: One end of the junction varies from germline; a read error may be responsible. V gene TRBV5-1 combines with J gene TRBJ1-1; the D is unclear. The CDR3 has 15 amino acids. CDR1 SGHRS and CDR2 YFSETQ come from the germline V gene. The CDR3 bases are TGCGCCAGCAGCCCCCGGACGGGGAGGAACACTGACGCTTTCTTT. The encoded protein is CASSPRTGRNTDAFF.

This clonotype has a count of ten or more. The chain joins TRBV30 to TRBJ2-1, with 8 bases aligning to TRBD1. The CDR3 totals 16 residues. The germline gives CDR1 GTSNPN, CDR2 SVGIG (reference sequence). J lost 4 bases, V lost 4 bases, and 12 bases had no gene match. The CDR3 sequence is CAWKELQGDSYNEQFF. In DNA, the CDR3 is TGTGCCTGGAAAGAACTACAGGGGGATTCATACAATGAGCAGTTCTTC.

The V gene is TRBV5-1, the J gene TRBJ2-5, with D perhaps matching TRBD2 (6 bases). V was clipped by 0 bases and J by 5 bases, with 14 bases between them. Germline V gene sequence: CDR1 SGHRS, CDR2 YFSETQ. The CDR3 is 15 residues long. The chain's CDR3 is CASSLAGGREETQYF. The CDR3 region has the DNA TGCGCCAGCAGCTTGGCCGGGGGTAGGGAGGAGACCCAGTACTTC. The full variable domain, its missing parts supplied by reference TRBV5-1 and TRBJ2-5, is KAGVTQTPRYLIKTRGQQVTLSCSPISGHRSVSWYQQTPGQGLQFLFEYFSETQRNKGNFPGRFSGRQFSNSRSEMNVSTLELGDSALYLCASSLAGGREETQYFGPGTRLLVL.

This clonotype was counted at least ten times. V and J are TRBV11-1 and TRBJ2-1; D is perhaps TRBD2 (5 bases). The CDR3 is made up of 16 amino acids. Trimming took 2 bases from V and 4 from J, leaving 15 bases between them. Germline CDR1 SGHAT, CDR2 FQDESV (reference sequence). CDR3 protein: CASSLSKLVRYNEQFF. The CDR3 coding sequence is TGTGCCAGCAGCTTAAGTAAACTAGTTCGGTACAATGAGCAGTTCTTC.

With respect to this clonotype: One junction end does not reproduce the germline sequence, and a read error may be involved. This chain connects TRBV20-1 to TRBJ2-1; 11 bases agree with TRBD2. CDR3 size: 12 residues. CDR1 DFQATT and CDR2 SNEGSKA come from the germline V gene (reference sequence). CDR3 in amino acids: CTLAGGVNEQSF. CDR3 nucleotide sequence: TGCACCCTAGCGGGAGGCGTAAATGAGCAGTCCTTC.

For the CDR3, the DNA is TGTGCCAGCAGACCCGATGTTAACACCGGGGAGCTGTTTTTT. It codes for CASRPDVNTGELFF. The chain has TRBV27 and TRBJ2-2, with no clear D. The CDR3 spans 14 residues. Trimming took 6 bases from V and 2 from J, leaving 10 bases between them. Looked up from germline, CDR1 is MNHEY and CDR2 is SMNVEV (reference sequence).

The rearrangement links TRBV6-2 or TRBV6-3 to TRBJ2-3; the D gene is possibly TRBD2 (5 bases). The CDR3 has 14 amino acids. Deletions cut 4 bases from V and 1 base from J, with 9 bases between. CDR1 and CDR2 from the germline V gene are MNHEY and SVGEGT. CDR3 in amino acids: CASSFRRGTDTQYF. CDR3 nucleotides: TGTGCCAGCAGTTTTAGGCGGGGCACAGATACGCAGTATTTT.

A few counts support this clonotype. J is TRBJ1-2 and V is TRBV13, with 9 bases identical to TRBD1. CDR3 length: 14 residues. CDR1 and CDR2 from the germline V gene are PRHDT and FYEKMQ (reference sequence). With V trimmed by 5 bases and J by 4 bases, 5 bases remained unmatched. The CDR3 DNA follows: TGTGCCAGCAGCACGGGACAGGGTCTCTATGGCTACACCTTC. Protein sequence: CASSTGQGLYGYTF.

The chain uses TRBV7-7 and TRBJ2-5; D unresolved. The CDR3 extends over 15 amino acids. With 3 bases removed from V and 5 bases from J, the gap between germline ends came to 16 bases. Germline lookup yields CDR1 SSHAT and CDR2 FNYEAQ (reference sequence). The CDR3 region is CASSLGGPPGETQYF. CDR3 DNA: TGTGCCAGCAGCTTGGGCGGCCCCCCTGGGGAGACCCAGTACTTC.

The chain is built from TRBV10-3 and TRBJ2-1; TRBD2 matches 11 bases. J lost 8 bases, V lost 6 bases, and 6 bases had no gene match. Germline V gene lookup returns CDR1 ENHRY and CDR2 SYGVKD. CDR3 length: 14 residues. The CDR3 nucleotides are TGTGCCATCAGGGACGGGACTAGCGGCCATGAGCAGTTCTTC. This gives the protein CAIRDGTSGHEQFF.

The table lists this clonotype with a few counts. The gene calls are TRBV5-1 and TRBJ2-1, with TRBD2 as a possible D gene (6 bases). The CDR3 covers 17 residues. Trimming removed 0 bases from V and 0 bases from J, with 13 bases in between. Germline V gene lookup returns CDR1 SGHRS and CDR2 YFSETQ. This CDR3 reads CASSLVLALSSYNEQFF. CDR3 bases: TGCGCCAGCAGCTTGGTCCTAGCGCTTAGCTCCTACAATGAGCAGTTCTTC. The full variable domain, with the rest looked up from reference TRBV5-1 and TRBJ2-1, is KAGVTQTPRYLIKTRGQQVTLSCSPISGHRSVSWYQQTPGQGLQFLFEYFSETQRNKGNFPGRFSGRQFSNSRSEMNVSTLELGDSALYLCASSLVLALSSYNEQFFGPGTRLTVL.

This clonotype was seen a handful of times. This rearrangement joins TRBV5-1 to TRBJ1-5, with TRBD1 as a possible D gene (5 bases). Germline V CDR1 and CDR2: SGHRS, YFSETQ. This CDR3 contains 14 residues. V was shortened by 0 bases and J by 7 bases, with 11 bases between the two germline ends. The CDR3: CASSLEAGNQPQHF. The CDR3 DNA reads as TGCGCCAGCAGCTTGGAAGCAGGGAACCAGCCCCAGCATTTT.

V is TRBV25-1 and J is TRBJ2-7; 8 nucleotides align to TRBD1. Germline V gene data show CDR1 as MGHDK and CDR2 as SYGVNS. The length of the CDR3 is 14 residues. Trimming cost V 4 bases and J 3 bases; bases outside gene matches: 5. CDR3 protein: CASSGRGPSYEQYF. In DNA form, the CDR3 reads TGTGCCAGCAGTGGCAGGGGGCCTAGCTACGAGCAGTACTTC.

V gene TRBV12-3 or TRBV12-4 combines with J gene TRBJ2-7; D is uncertain. The CDR3 is made up of 13 amino acids. Trimming took 6 bases from V and 5 from J, leaving 14 bases between them. In DNA form, the CDR3 reads TGTGCCAGCAGCCAAGGGCCAGTAGACGAGCAGTACTTC. Translating gives CASSQGPVDEQYF.

The chain has TRBV20-1 and TRBJ1-5; no clear D. V lost 7 bases and J lost 6, with 16 bases in between. The CDR3 extends over 13 amino acids. Per the germline V gene, CDR1 is DFQATT and CDR2 is SNEGSKA (reference sequence). The CDR3 region is CSVPGREGQPQHF. For the CDR3, the DNA is TGCAGTGTTCCCGGAAGGGAGGGTCAGCCCCAGCATTTT.

This chain uses TRBV28 with TRBJ2-3, with 9 bases matching TRBD2. Germline V lookup: CDR1 MDHEN, CDR2 SYDVKM. The CDR3 is made up of 16 amino acids. The junction had 16 bases not matched to a gene; V was cut back by 7 bases and J by 8 bases. The CDR3 loop reads CASIQGLAGRRATQYF. The CDR3 coding sequence is TGTGCCAGCATCCAGGGGCTAGCGGGGCGGAGGGCTACGCAGTATTTT.

This clonotype was detected a few times. CDR3 bases: TGTGCCAGCAGTGAGGGACAGCCCTACGAGCAGTACTTC. This sequence encodes CASSEGQPYEQYF. The rearrangement joins TRBV27 to TRBJ2-7; TRBD1 agrees at 7 bases. The CDR3 spans 13 residues. Trimming removed 5 bases from V and 2 bases from J; junction bases left unmatched: 3. Germline V gene data show CDR1 as MNHEY and CDR2 as SMNVEV (reference sequence).

The gene calls are TRBV29-1 and TRBJ2-7, with 8 bases aligning to TRBD1. The CDR3 extends over 14 amino acids. CDR1 SQVTM and CDR2 ANQGSEA come from the germline V gene. The ends lost 4 bases at V and 4 bases at J; junction bases unmatched: 9. The chain's CDR3 is CSVAQGAVVYEQYF. For the CDR3, the DNA is TGCAGCGTTGCTCAGGGGGCTGTAGTGTACGAGCAGTACTTC.

This clonotype has more than one count but fewer than ten. This chain joins TRBV10-3 and TRBJ2-2; D unresolved. V was shortened by 8 bases and J by 5 bases, with 9 bases between the two germline ends. CDR3 size: 12 residues. CDR1 is ENHRY, CDR2 SYGVKD, per germline. CDR3 protein: CAILALTGELFF. CDR3 sequence (DNA): TGTGCCATCCTCGCTTTAACCGGGGAGCTGTTTTTT.

Ten or more counts support this clonotype. The chain carries TRBV20-1 and TRBJ2-5; D perhaps matches TRBD2 (6 bases). This CDR3 has 13 amino acids. Germline V lookup: CDR1 DFQATT, CDR2 SNEGSKA (reference sequence). The V and J ends lost 5 bases and 2 bases respectively, with 12 bases between them. CDR3 in amino acids: CSAAGRYQETQYF. The DNA for the CDR3 is TGCAGTGCTGCGGGACGGTATCAAGAGACCCAGTACTTC.